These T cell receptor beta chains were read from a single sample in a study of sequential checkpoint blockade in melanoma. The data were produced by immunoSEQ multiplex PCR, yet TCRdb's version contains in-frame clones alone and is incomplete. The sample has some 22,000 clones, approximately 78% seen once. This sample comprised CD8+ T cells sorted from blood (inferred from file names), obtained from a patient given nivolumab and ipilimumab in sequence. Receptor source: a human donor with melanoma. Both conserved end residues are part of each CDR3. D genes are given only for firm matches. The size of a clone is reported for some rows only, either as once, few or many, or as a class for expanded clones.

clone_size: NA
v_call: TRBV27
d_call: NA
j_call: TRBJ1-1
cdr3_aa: CASSVDWGRDTEAFF
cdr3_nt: TGTGCCAGCAGCGTAGATTGGGGCAGGGATACTGAAGCTTTCTTT

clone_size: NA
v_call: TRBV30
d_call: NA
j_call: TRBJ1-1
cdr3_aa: CAWNERRGANTEAFF
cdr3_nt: TGTGCCTGGAACGAAAGGCGTGGGGCGAACACTGAAGCTTTCTTT

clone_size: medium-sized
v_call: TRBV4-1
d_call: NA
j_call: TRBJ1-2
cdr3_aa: CASSQDHRGNGYTF
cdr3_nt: TGCGCCAGCAGCCAAGATCATAGAGGGAATGGCTACACCTTC

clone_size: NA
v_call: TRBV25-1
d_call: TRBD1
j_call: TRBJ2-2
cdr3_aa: CASRRTGGTGELFF
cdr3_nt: TGTGCCAGCAGGAGGACAGGGGGCACCGGGGAGCTGTTTTTT

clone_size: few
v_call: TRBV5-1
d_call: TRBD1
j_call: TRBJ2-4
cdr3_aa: CASSWGQGAKNIQYF
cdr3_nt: TGCGCCAGCAGCTGGGGACAGGGAGCCAAAAACATTCAGTACTTC

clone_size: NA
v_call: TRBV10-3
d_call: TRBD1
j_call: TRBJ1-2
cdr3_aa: CAISALLRDRYNYGYTF
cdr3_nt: TGTGCCATCAGTGCCCTACTCCGGGACAGATATAACTATGGCTACACCTTC

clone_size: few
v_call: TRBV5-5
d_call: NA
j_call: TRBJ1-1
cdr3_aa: CASSLFSMNTEAFF
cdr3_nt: TGTGCCAGCAGCTTGTTCAGTATGAACACTGAAGCTTTCTTT

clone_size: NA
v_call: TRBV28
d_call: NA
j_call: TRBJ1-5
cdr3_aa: CASSPTGTPSPQHF
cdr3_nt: TGTGCCAGCAGCCCCACCGGGACTCCCTCGCCCCAGCATTTT

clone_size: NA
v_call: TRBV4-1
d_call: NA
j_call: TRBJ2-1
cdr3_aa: CASSPAHSSYNEQFF
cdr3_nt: TGCGCCAGCAGCCCTGCGCACAGCTCCTACAATGAGCAGTTCTTC

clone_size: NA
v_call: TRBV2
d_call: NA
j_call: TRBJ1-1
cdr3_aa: CASSERSAGQSSEAFF
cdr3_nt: TGTGCCAGCAGTGAGCGCTCAGCGGGTCAATCGTCTGAAGCTTTCTTT

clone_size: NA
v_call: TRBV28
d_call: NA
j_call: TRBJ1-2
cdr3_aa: CASTPSGEDYGYTF
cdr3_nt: TGTGCCAGCACTCCCAGCGGGGAAGACTATGGCTACACCTTC

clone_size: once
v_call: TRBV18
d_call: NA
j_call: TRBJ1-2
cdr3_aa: CASHGGNYGYTF
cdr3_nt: TGTGCCAGCCACGGGGGTAACTATGGCTACACCTTC

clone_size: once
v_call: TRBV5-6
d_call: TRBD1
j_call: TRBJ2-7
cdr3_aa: CASSWRDRGPGEQYF
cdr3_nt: TGTGCCAGCAGCTGGAGGGACAGGGGGCCGGGAGAGCAGTACTTC

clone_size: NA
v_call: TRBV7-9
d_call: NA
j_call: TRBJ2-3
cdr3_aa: CASSFVGSGLGGTDTQYF
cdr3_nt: TGTGCCAGCAGCTTCGTCGGGAGCGGTCTTGGGGGCACAGATACGCAGTATTTT

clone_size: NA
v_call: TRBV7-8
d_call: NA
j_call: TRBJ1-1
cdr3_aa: CASSLERAGPAGEAFF
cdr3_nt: TGTGCCAGCAGCTTAGAAAGGGCAGGACCCGCGGGTGAAGCTTTCTTT

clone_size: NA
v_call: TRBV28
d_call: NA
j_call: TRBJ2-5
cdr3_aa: CASSWLAGVGEETQYF
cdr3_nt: TGTGCCAGCAGTTGGTTGGCAGGGGTAGGAGAAGAGACCCAGTACTTC

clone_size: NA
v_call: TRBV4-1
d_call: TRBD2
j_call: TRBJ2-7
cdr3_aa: CASSQAPLSGGAYEQYF
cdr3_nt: TGCGCCAGCAGCCAAGCCCCATTGAGCGGGGGGGCCTACGAGCAGTACTTC

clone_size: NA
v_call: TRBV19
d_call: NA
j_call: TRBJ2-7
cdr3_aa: CASSSPGNTYEQYF
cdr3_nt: TGTGCCAGTAGTTCTCCAGGTAACACCTACGAGCAGTACTTC

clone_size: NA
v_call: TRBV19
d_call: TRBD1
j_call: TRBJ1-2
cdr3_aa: CASGGRDRPNYGYTF
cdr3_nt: TGTGCCTCAGGGGGCCGAGACAGACCTAACTATGGCTACACCTTC

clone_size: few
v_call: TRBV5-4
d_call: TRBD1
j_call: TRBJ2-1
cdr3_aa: CASSPGQGGYNEQFF
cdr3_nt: TGTGCCAGCAGCCCGGGACAGGGGGGCTACAATGAGCAGTTCTTC

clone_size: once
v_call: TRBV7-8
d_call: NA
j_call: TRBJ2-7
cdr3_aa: CASSLAPTPKYEQYF
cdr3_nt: TGTGCCAGCAGCTTAGCCCCCACCCCTAAATACGAGCAGTACTTC

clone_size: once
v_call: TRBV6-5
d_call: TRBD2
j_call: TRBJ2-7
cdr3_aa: CASSYSGEGYEQYF
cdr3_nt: TGTGCCAGCAGTTACTCGGGGGAGGGCTACGAGCAGTACTTC

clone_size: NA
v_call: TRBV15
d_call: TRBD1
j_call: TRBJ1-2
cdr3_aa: CATRIREGGYYGYTF
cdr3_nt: TGTGCCACCAGAATAAGGGAAGGGGGCTACTATGGCTACACCTTC

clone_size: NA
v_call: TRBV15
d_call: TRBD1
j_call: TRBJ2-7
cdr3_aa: CATVKQGSENEQYF
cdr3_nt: TGTGCCACAGTTAAACAGGGGTCAGAGAACGAGCAGTACTTC

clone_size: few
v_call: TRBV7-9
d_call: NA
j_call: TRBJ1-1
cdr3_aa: CASTSFGGLTEAFF
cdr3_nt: TGTGCCAGCACCTCATTCGGGGGGCTCACTGAAGCTTTCTTT

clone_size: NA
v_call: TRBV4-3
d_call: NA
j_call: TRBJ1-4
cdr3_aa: CASSKTGETNEKLFF
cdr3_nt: TGCGCCAGCAGCAAAACCGGGGAAACTAATGAAAAACTGTTTTTT

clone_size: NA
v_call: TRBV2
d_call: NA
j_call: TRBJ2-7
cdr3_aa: CASRALVGLPYEQYF
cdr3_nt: TGTGCCAGCAGGGCATTAGTGGGACTTCCCTACGAGCAGTACTTC

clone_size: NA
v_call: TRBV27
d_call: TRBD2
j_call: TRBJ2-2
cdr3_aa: CASSFGLAGGELFF
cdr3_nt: TGTGCCAGCAGTTTTGGACTAGCGGGCGGGGAGCTGTTTTTT

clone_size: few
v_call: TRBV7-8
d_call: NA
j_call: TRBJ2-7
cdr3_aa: CASSLGQIYEQYF
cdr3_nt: TGTGCCAGCAGCTTAGGGCAAATCTACGAGCAGTACTTC

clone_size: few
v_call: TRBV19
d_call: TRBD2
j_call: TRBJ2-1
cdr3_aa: CASTRVSFTSGISSYNEQFF
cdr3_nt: TGTGCCAGTACCCGAGTCTCCTTTACTAGCGGGATAAGCTCCTACAATGAGCAGTTCTTC

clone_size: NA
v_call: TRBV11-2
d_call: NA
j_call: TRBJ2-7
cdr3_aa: CASSLVIGGRSYEQYF
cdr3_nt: TGTGCCAGCAGCTTAGTCATAGGGGGAAGGTCCTACGAGCAGTACTTC

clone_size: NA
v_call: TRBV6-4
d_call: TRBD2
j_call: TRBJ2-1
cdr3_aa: CASTDVAGDSYNEQFF
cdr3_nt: TGTGCCAGCACCGACGTAGCGGGGGACTCCTACAATGAGCAGTTCTTC

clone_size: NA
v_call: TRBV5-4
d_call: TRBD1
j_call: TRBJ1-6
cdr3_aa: CASSSDRGNSPLHF
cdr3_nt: TGTGCCAGCAGTTCCGACAGGGGTAATTCACCCCTCCACTTT

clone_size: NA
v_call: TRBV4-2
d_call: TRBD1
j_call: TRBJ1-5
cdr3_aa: CASSQGTGAPQPQHF
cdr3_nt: TGTGCCAGCAGCCAGGGGACAGGCGCCCCTCAGCCCCAGCATTTT

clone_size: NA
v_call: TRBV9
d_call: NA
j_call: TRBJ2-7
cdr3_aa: CASSVGESYEQYF
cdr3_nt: TGTGCCAGCAGCGTAGGAGAGAGCTACGAGCAGTACTTC

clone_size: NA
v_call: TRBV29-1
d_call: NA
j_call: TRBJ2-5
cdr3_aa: CSVEVGAEGASETQYF
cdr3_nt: TGCAGCGTTGAAGTAGGCGCGGAGGGGGCTTCGGAGACCCAGTACTTC

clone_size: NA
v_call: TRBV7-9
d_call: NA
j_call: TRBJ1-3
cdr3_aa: CASSLTRGTGNTIYF
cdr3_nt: TGTGCCAGCAGCTTGACGCGGGGGACGGGAAACACCATATATTTT

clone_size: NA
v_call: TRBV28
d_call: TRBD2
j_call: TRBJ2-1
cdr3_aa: CASSLGTSGRLYNEQFF
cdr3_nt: TGTGCCAGCAGCCTTGGGACTAGCGGGAGGTTATACAATGAGCAGTTCTTC

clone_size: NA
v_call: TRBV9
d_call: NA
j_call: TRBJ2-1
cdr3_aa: CASSIYSGSYNEQFF
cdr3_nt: TGTGCCAGCAGCATATATAGCGGCTCCTACAATGAGCAGTTCTTC

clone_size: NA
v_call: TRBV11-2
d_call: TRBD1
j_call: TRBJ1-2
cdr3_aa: CASSPTGGGLNYYGYTF
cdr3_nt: TGTGCCAGCAGCCCAACAGGGGGGGGACTTAACTATTATGGCTACACCTTC